This TCR beta chain was obtained from a study of blood T cell repertoires in COVID-19. CDR3 size: 15 residues. The V gene's germline CDR1 is LGHNA and CDR2 YSLEER. Deletions cut 1 base from V and 4 bases from J, with 13 bases between. Sequenced by immunoSEQ multiplex PCR; TCRdb stores in-frame clones only, minus some. The sample holds tens of thousands of clones, around nine tenths seen once. The gene calls are TRBV4-3 and TRBJ1-1, with D perhaps matching TRBD1 (6 bases). Sequencing input: peripheral blood. This clonotype was obtained from a man aged 50 to 60 with active COVID-19. CDR3 coding DNA: TGCGCCAGCAGCCAAGTCAGGGGTGGTATCACTGAAGCTTTCTTT. Translating it yields CASSQVRGGITEAFF.